This is a list of T cell receptor beta chains from one sample in a study of cytomegalovirus exposure and HLA in healthy donors. The protocol was immunoSEQ multiplex PCR, while the TCRdb copy is restricted to in-frame clones and leaves out a portion. Of 100,000 or so clones listed, roughly four fifths were seen once; the top ten hold roughly 5%. The source material was PBMCs. The origin of the receptors is a middle-aged man in good health and CMV-seropositive. CDR3s include the opening cysteine and the closing phenylalanine or tryptophan. The D gene is left open where the match is weak. A clone size is listed for some rows: how often the clone was seen (once, few, many), or a class if it is expanded.

j_call,d_call,v_call,cdr3_length,clone_size,cdr3_aa,cdr3_nt
TRBJ2-1,-,TRBV2,14,few,CASQGASVYNEQFF,TGTGCCAGCCAAGGGGCTAGCGTTTACAATGAGCAGTTCTTC
TRBJ2-3,TRBD2,TRBV29-1,14,-,CSVFLAGVADTQYF,TGCAGCGTTTTTCTAGCGGGAGTCGCAGATACGCAGTATTTT
TRBJ1-1,TRBD1,TRBV6-1,15,-,CASSFRDRVFTEAFF,TGTGCCAGCAGTTTCCGGGACAGGGTGTTCACTGAAGCTTTCTTT
TRBJ2-1,TRBD2,TRBV7-9,16,-,CASSSRLAGIMDEQFF,TGTGCCAGCAGCTCCCGACTAGCGGGGATCATGGATGAGCAGTTCTTC
TRBJ2-3,-,TRBV28,15,-,CASSYQQTNTDTQYF,TGTGCCAGCAGTTACCAACAGACCAACACAGATACGCAGTATTTT
TRBJ2-2,TRBD2,TRBV5-1,17,-,CASSLRAQRGNTGELFF,TGCGCCAGCAGCTTAAGGGCCCAGCGGGGGAACACCGGGGAGCTGTTTTTT
TRBJ1-2,-,TRBV4-1,13,-,CASSQVGGGGYTF,TGCGCCAGCAGCCAAGTTGGAGGAGGTGGCTACACCTTC
TRBJ2-7,TRBD2,TRBV7-9,14,once,CASSQGLASYEQYF,TGTGCCAGCAGCCAAGGACTAGCCTCCTACGAGCAGTACTTC
TRBJ2-1,-,TRBV27,13,-,CASRLQGYNEQFF,TGTGCCAGCAGACTACAGGGATACAATGAGCAGTTCTTC
TRBJ2-7,TRBD1,TRBV6-1,14,-,CASSGRDRTYEQYF,TGTGCCAGCAGTGGACGGGACAGAACCTACGAGCAGTACTTC
TRBJ2-3,TRBD2,TRBV10-2,17,-,CASSVLAGGHSTDTQYF,TGCGCCAGCAGTGTTTTAGCGGGAGGGCATAGCACAGATACGCAGTATTTT
TRBJ1-2,TRBD1,TRBV29-1,11,once,CSAQGDYGYTF,TGCAGCGCCCAGGGGGACTATGGCTACACCTTC
TRBJ1-2,-,TRBV6-1,12,few,CASRGENYGYTF,TGTGCCAGCAGGGGCGAGAACTATGGCTACACCTTC
TRBJ1-5,TRBD1,TRBV15,14,-,CATEDRENNQPQHF,TGTGCCACCGAGGACAGGGAAAACAATCAGCCCCAGCATTTT
TRBJ1-4,TRBD1,TRBV11-3,14,-,CASRDRGRTEKLFF,TGTGCCAGCAGGGACAGGGGGCGAACAGAAAAACTGTTTTTT
TRBJ1-3,-,TRBV11-2,14,-,CASSLDLGPGTIYF,TGTGCCAGCAGCTTAGATTTGGGGCCAGGCACCATATATTTT
TRBJ2-1,-,TRBV19,13,-,CASSSDRYNEQFF,TGTGCCAGTAGTTCGGACAGATACAATGAGCAGTTCTTC
TRBJ1-5,-,TRBV5-1,14,few,CASSLAGINQPQHF,TGCGCCAGCAGCTTGGCAGGGATCAATCAGCCCCAGCATTTT
TRBJ2-7,-,TRBV11-2,12,few,CASSLVTYEQYF,TGTGCCAGCAGCTTAGTCACCTACGAGCAGTACTTC
TRBJ2-1,TRBD2,TRBV2,20,once,CASSGGGRTSGGAYYNEQFF,TGTGCCAGCAGCGGAGGGGGTCGGACTAGCGGGGGGGCGTACTACAATGAGCAGTTCTTC
TRBJ2-1,TRBD2,TRBV7-9,17,few,CASSFPRTSGGFDEQFF,TGTGCCAGCAGCTTCCCCAGGACTAGCGGGGGGTTCGATGAGCAGTTCTTC
TRBJ1-6,-,TRBV27,13,-,CASSSRDNSPLHF,TGTGCCAGCAGTTCCAGGGATAATTCACCCCTCCACTTT
TRBJ2-7,TRBD1,TRBV7-8,12,-,CATGTGSYEQYF,TGTGCCACGGGGACAGGGTCCTACGAGCAGTACTTC
TRBJ1-2,TRBD1,TRBV5-4,15,-,CASSPSIGGGYGYTF,TGTGCCAGCAGCCCAAGCATAGGGGGCGGCTATGGCTACACCTTC
TRBJ2-3,-,TRBV6-1,16,-,CASSEVLLAGADTQYF,TGTGCCAGCAGTGAAGTTCTTTTGGCGGGTGCAGATACGCAGTATTTT
TRBJ1-5,-,TRBV28,14,-,CASSLQGRHQPQHF,TGTGCCAGCAGTTTACAGGGTAGGCATCAGCCCCAGCATTTT
TRBJ2-7,TRBD1,TRBV2,15,-,CASSDAGTGLSEQYF,TGTGCCAGCAGTGATGCCGGGACAGGGCTCTCCGAGCAGTACTTC
TRBJ1-5,-,TRBV5-8,14,few,CASRPGGAFFPQHF,TGTGCCAGCAGGCCCGGGGGTGCCTTTTTCCCCCAGCATTTT
TRBJ2-1,-,TRBV28,14,-,CASKDGGPYNEQFF,TGTGCCAGCAAGGATGGCGGGCCCTACAATGAGCAGTTCTTC
TRBJ2-7,TRBD1,TRBV2,13,-,CASSQGQGGEQYF,TGTGCCAGCAGTCAGGGACAGGGCGGCGAGCAGTACTTC
TRBJ2-7,-,TRBV14,13,-,CASSLPDGGEQYF,TGTGCCAGCAGCCTCCCGGACGGAGGGGAGCAGTACTTC
TRBJ2-5,-,TRBV19,13,-,CASRPPGMRTQYF,TGTGCCAGTAGGCCCCCCGGGATGAGGACCCAGTACTTC
TRBJ1-1,-,TRBV6-1,13,once,CATFLTENTEAFF,TGTGCCACCTTTTTGACAGAGAACACTGAAGCTTTCTTT
TRBJ2-6,-,TRBV7-3,15,-,CASSLTTGGANVLTF,TGTGCCAGCAGCTTAACGACGGGAGGGGCCAACGTCCTGACTTTC
TRBJ2-6,-,TRBV7-9,17,-,CASSFPMRLSGANVLTF,TGTGCCAGCAGCTTTCCAATGCGCCTCTCTGGGGCCAACGTCCTGACTTTC
TRBJ1-4,TRBD1,TRBV10-3,15,-,CAISDVGTAHEKLFF,TGTGCCATCAGTGATGTCGGGACAGCTCATGAAAAACTGTTTTTT
TRBJ2-3,TRBD2,TRBV7-2,14,few,CASKAGVRTDTQYF,TGTGCCAGCAAAGCGGGAGTGAGGACAGATACGCAGTATTTT
TRBJ1-2,-,TRBV20-1,11,-,CSARGGRGYTF,TGCAGTGCTAGAGGAGGGCGCGGCTACACCTTC
TRBJ2-1,-,TRBV7-9,11,-,CSSSLYNEQFF,TGTTCCAGCAGCCTATACAATGAGCAGTTCTTC
TRBJ1-1,-,TRBV4-1,14,-,CASSVQTQNTEAFF,TGCGCCAGCAGCGTACAAACCCAGAACACTGAAGCTTTCTTT
TRBJ2-7,TRBD2,TRBV19,18,-,CASSPWGTSGTTLDEQYF,TGTGCCAGTAGCCCATGGGGGACTAGCGGGACCACACTGGACGAGCAGTACTTC
TRBJ1-6,TRBD1,TRBV6-1,15,-,CASRTGETYNSPLHF,TGTGCCAGCAGGACAGGGGAAACCTATAATTCACCCCTCCACTTT
TRBJ1-4,TRBD1,TRBV18,15,few,CASSPWTGSGEKLFF,TGTGCCAGCTCACCGTGGACAGGATCCGGTGAAAAACTGTTTTTT
TRBJ1-5,TRBD1,TRBV30,14,few,CAWSSTGGSQPQHF,TGTGCCTGGAGTTCGACAGGGGGCAGTCAGCCCCAGCATTTT
TRBJ2-1,TRBD1,TRBV4-1,17,-,CASRHKQGLSSYNEQFF,TGCGCCAGCAGACATAAACAGGGGCTAAGCTCCTACAATGAGCAGTTCTTC
TRBJ2-7,-,TRBV12-5,12,-,CASGSPRGEQYF,TGTGCTAGTGGTTCCCCGAGAGGCGAGCAGTACTTC
TRBJ2-1,-,TRBV7-8,14,-,CASSLGSSYNEQFF,TGTGCCAGCAGCTTAGGGAGCTCCTACAATGAGCAGTTCTTC
TRBJ1-1,-,TRBV6-5,15,-,CASSYSPGANTEAFF,TGTGCCAGCAGTTACTCTCCAGGGGCGAACACTGAAGCTTTCTTT
TRBJ2-7,-,TRBV7-9,17,-,CSSSLGDSRTLAGEQYF,TGTTCCAGCAGCTTAGGCGATTCGAGAACCCTCGCCGGGGAGCAGTACTTC
TRBJ2-1,-,TRBV5-4,16,-,CASTPRGAGMWNEQFF,TGTGCCAGCACCCCCCGTGGGGCAGGGATGTGGAATGAGCAGTTCTTC